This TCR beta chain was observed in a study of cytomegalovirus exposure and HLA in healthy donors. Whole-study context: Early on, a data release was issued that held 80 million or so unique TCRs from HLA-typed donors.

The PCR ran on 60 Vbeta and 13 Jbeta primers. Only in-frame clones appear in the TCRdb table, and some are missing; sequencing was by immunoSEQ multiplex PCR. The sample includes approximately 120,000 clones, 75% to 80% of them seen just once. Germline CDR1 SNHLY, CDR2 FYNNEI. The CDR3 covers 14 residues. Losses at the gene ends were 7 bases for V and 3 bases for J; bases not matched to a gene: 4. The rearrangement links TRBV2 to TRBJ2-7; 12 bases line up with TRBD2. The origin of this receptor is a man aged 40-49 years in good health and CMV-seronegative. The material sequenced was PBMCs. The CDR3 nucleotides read TGTGCCAGCATACTAGCGGGGGGCATCTACGAGCAGTACTTC. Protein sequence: CASILAGGIYEQYF. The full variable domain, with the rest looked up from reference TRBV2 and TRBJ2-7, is EPEVTQTPSHQVTQMGQEVILRCVPISNHLYFYWYRQILGQKVEFLVSFYNNEISEKSEIFDDQFSVERPDGSNFTLKIRSTKLEDSAMYFCASILAGGIYEQYFGPGTRLTVT.